This section outlines one TCR beta chain sequence together with its context. Its target is not known. Here immunoSEQ multiplex PCR was the method, and the copy in TCRdb shows in-frame clones only, minus some. The repertoire holds 62,000 or so clones, about 96% seen once, with more than 0.3% in the top ten. Trimming left V 7 bases short and J 2 bases short, with 15 bases between. The V gene's germline CDR1 is MNHEY and CDR2 SMNVEV (reference sequence). This CDR3 is built from 15 residues. These data come from a study of brain T cells in children with intractable seizures. Study findings and constraints: HCMV serostatus was not known, and viral specificity came from CDR3 similarity only.

Surgery cases with the highest brain T cell transcript signatures were chosen for sequencing. The chain is built from TRBV27 and TRBJ2-1; D is possibly TRBD1 (5 bases). This TCR came from a boy younger than two with focal cortical dysplasia and intractable seizures. The specimen was peripheral blood, collected at surgery. The CDR3 sequence: CASNPDQDTYNEQFF. As DNA, the CDR3 is TGTGCCAGCAATCCTGATCAGGACACCTACAATGAGCAGTTCTTC.